This T cell receptor (beta chain) originates from a study of T cell changes during pregnancy in multiple sclerosis. Assay: immunoSEQ multiplex PCR; the TCRdb copy retains only in-frame clones and omits some. The sample lists 85,000 to 130,000 clones, about 90% occurring once. The starting material was peripheral blood, obtained before pregnancy. The receptor comes from a female donor with multiple sclerosis, enrolled in a pregnancy study.

DNA for the CDR3: TGCGCCAGCAGCCACCCGGGACAGGGGGCTTTGGGTGGCACTGAAGCTTTCTTT. This sequence encodes CASSHPGQGALGGTEAFF. The chain combines TRBV4-3 with TRBJ1-1; 12 positions agree with TRBD1. Unmatched junction bases numbered 12, after V lost 3 bases and J lost 4 bases. Germline-derived CDR1 and CDR2 are LGHNA and YSLEER. The CDR3 extends over 18 amino acids.